Sequencing of this TCR beta chain was carried out in a study of immune heterogeneity within non-small cell lung tumors. Study at large: Classification of the tumors gave several squamous cell carcinomas, approximately 10 non-squamous carcinomas and 1 not otherwise specified. Study-wide points: Site-unique high-frequency clones occurred alongside identical dominant CDR3 beta clonotypes that recurred across tumor sites within a patient.

Multiplex PCR employing 32 V and 13 J primers generated amplicons of the TCR beta CDR3. TCRdb re-called the multiplex PCR reads through MiXCR, storing one row per CDR3 protein. The profile shows around 11,000 distinct CDR3 sequences, under 35% of them singletons. This clonotype was counted between two and nine times. Its antigen is unidentified. The CDR3 contains 15 residues. Germline CDR1 MDHEN, CDR2 SYDVKM. Trimming took off 4 bases at V and 0 bases at J, with 12 bases between the two ends. The template consisted of bulk tumor genomic DNA, with roughly 0.65 ug used per sample. The authors collected several far-apart biopsies from each primary tumor during surgery. Their non-small cell lung cancer was newly diagnosed and untreated, and the patients underwent curative surgery.

The V gene is TRBV28, the J gene TRBJ1-1, with a tentative D call TRBD1 (5 bases). Material for sequencing was lung tumor tissue. This sequence was found in a woman aged 45 to 65 with non-small cell lung cancer. The CDR3 bases are TGTGCCAGCAGTTCCTGGGGGGGAATGAACACTGAAGCTTTCTTT. This translates into CASSSWGGMNTEAFF. The variable domain in full, with the rest retrieved from reference TRBV28 and TRBJ1-1, is DVKVTQSSRYLVKRTGEKVFLECVQDMDHENMFWYRQDPGLGLRLIYFSYDVKMKEKGDIPEGYSVSREKKERFSLILESASTNQTSMYLCASSSWGGMNTEAFFGQGTRLTVV.